These 17 T cell receptor beta chains came from one sample sequenced in a study of cytomegalovirus exposure and HLA in healthy donors (dated by TCRdb to 2016 to 2017). The receptor library was made with the immunoSEQ multiplex PCR assay. The multiplex PCR relied on a mix of 60 forward primers for TCR Vbeta segments and 13 reverse primers for TCR Jbeta segments. TCRdb's version of the immuneACCESS table is confined to in-frame rearrangements and falls short of the full clone set. An unresolved V gene accounts for under half of the shortfall where checked; the remainder is of unknown origin. Here the sample has roughly 120,000 clones; approximately 73% occur a single time. 4.5% to 5% of the sample comes from the top ten. The sequencing input was PBMCs. The source of these receptors is a man aged 60 to 75 in good health and CMV-seropositive.

The V gene is TRBV11-3, the J gene TRBJ2-5, with 10 positions matching TRBD1. The V gene's germline CDR1 is SGHNT and CDR2 YENEEA. The V and J ends lost 1 base and 1 base, in that order; junction bases with no gene match: 6. This CDR3 is built from 17 residues. This CDR3 reads CASSLGRGQGCQETQYF. Here the CDR3 DNA reads TGTGCCAGCAGCTTAGGTAGGGGACAGGGGTGCCAAGAGACCCAGTACTTC.

This clone occurred once. This chain uses TRBV14 with TRBJ2-2; no firm D call. V was shortened by 0 bases and J by 1 base, with 6 bases between the two germline ends. The CDR3 totals 15 residues. Germline V gene sequence: CDR1 SGHDN, CDR2 FVKESK. The CDR3 region is CASSQDGRNTGELFF. The CDR3 nucleotides read TGTGCCAGCAGCCAAGATGGGCGGAACACCGGGGAGCTGTTTTTT.

The chain recombines TRBV11-2 with TRBJ1-1; unclear D gene. The ends were cut back, 4 bases at V and 1 base at J, with 7 bases in the middle. The CDR3 has 13 residues. CDR1 is SGHAT, CDR2 FQNNGV, per germline. CDR3 bases: TGTGCCAGCAGCTCACAGCCGAACACTGAAGCTTTCTTT. Encoded protein: CASSSQPNTEAFF.

CDR3 coding DNA: TGTGCCAGTAGTATAGACAGGGGGCCGGGACAGCCCCAGCATTTT. This sequence encodes CASSIDRGPGQPQHF. V gene TRBV19 combines with J gene TRBJ1-5, with 8 bases fitting TRBD1. J lost 7 bases, V lost 0 bases, and 5 bases had no gene match. The CDR3 runs to 15 residues. In germline, CDR1 is LNHDA, CDR2 SQIVND (reference sequence).

The CDR3 nucleotides read TGTGCCAGCTCGCCGGGCGGGGGCAAATACGAGCAGTACTTC. Its protein product is CASSPGGGKYEQYF. V is TRBV18 and J is TRBJ2-7; TRBD2 might be the D (7 bases). V was clipped by 6 bases and J by 4 bases, with 16 bases between them. This CDR3 spans 14 amino acids. Germline CDR1 and CDR2: KGHSH and LQKENI.

The V and J genes are TRBV5-1 and TRBJ1-6, with D unclear. The CDR3 is 14 residues long. Trimming took off 0 bases at V and 4 bases at J, with 5 bases between the two ends. Per the germline V gene, CDR1 is SGHRS and CDR2 is YFSETQ. This CDR3 reads CASSLEEYNSPLHF. CDR3 coding DNA: TGCGCCAGCAGCTTGGAAGAGTATAATTCACCCCTCCACTTT.

Written as DNA, the CDR3 is TGTGCCAGCAGCTTAAGAAAGGACAGGTCCCCCGACGAGCAGTACTTC. Translated, it gives CASSLRKDRSPDEQYF. The V call is TRBV7-9, the J call TRBJ2-5; the match to TRBD1 covers 7 bases. The J call may be faulty, since TRBJ2-7 better matches the DNA end. The CDR3 covers 16 residues. Germline V CDR1 and CDR2: SEHNR, FQNEAQ (reference sequence).

This clone was counted between two and nine times. The gene calls are TRBV5-1 and TRBJ1-1, with TRBD1 identical over 7 bases. V was clipped by 4 bases and J by 1 base; unmatched bases: 1. The CDR3 contains 13 residues. From germline, CDR1 is SGHRS and CDR2 YFSETQ. This CDR3 reads CASSQGGNTEAFF. CDR3 bases: TGCGCCAGCAGCCAGGGGGGGAACACTGAAGCTTTCTTT.

The genes are TRBV5-1 and TRBJ2-5, with 9 nucleotides matching TRBD2. The ends lost 0 bases at V and 4 bases at J; junction bases unmatched: 4. Per germline, CDR1 SGHRS and CDR2 YFSETQ. The CDR3 covers 15 residues. Here the CDR3 DNA reads TGCGCCAGCAGCTTGGGGCTAGCGGGGCCAGAGACCCAGTACTTC. Amino acid sequence: CASSLGLAGPETQYF.

This clone was detected a few times. The V and J genes are TRBV2 and TRBJ1-5, with D maybe TRBD1 (5 bases). Germline V gene lookup returns CDR1 SNHLY and CDR2 FYNNEI. There are 13 residues in the CDR3. V lost 6 bases and J lost 1, with 7 bases in between. CDR3 DNA sequence: TGTGCCAGCAGGCCAGGGAGCAATCAGCCCCAGCATTTT. Amino acid sequence: CASRPGSNQPQHF.

This chain joins TRBV5-1 and TRBJ1-4; 7 bases align to TRBD1. The V and J ends lost 4 bases and 8 bases, in that order; junction bases with no gene match: 5. Germline lookup yields CDR1 SGHRS and CDR2 YFSETQ. The length of the CDR3 is 13 residues. CDR3 sequence reads: CASSQGQQEKLFF. Written as DNA, the CDR3 is TGCGCCAGCAGCCAGGGACAGCAAGAAAAACTGTTTTTT.

The chain links TRBV27 to TRBJ1-5, with D perhaps TRBD1 (5 bases). This CDR3 region has 16 residues. Germline values: CDR1 MNHEY, CDR2 SMNVEV (reference sequence). The V end lost 5 bases, the J end lost 5 bases, and 19 bases lay between the germline ends. The CDR3 DNA sequence: TGTGCCAGCAGTCCCCGGGGGGGTCGTAACGATCAGCCCCAGCATTTT. Translated, it gives CASSPRGGRNDQPQHF.

The chain is built from TRBV27 and TRBJ2-7, with 7 bases matching TRBD1. The CDR3 contains 15 residues. CDR1 and CDR2 (germline): MNHEY, SMNVEV (reference sequence). V was clipped by 5 bases and J by 2 bases; unmatched bases: 9. This CDR3 is CASSVIPGQPYEQYF. Written as DNA, the CDR3 is TGTGCCAGCAGTGTAATACCGGGACAGCCCTACGAGCAGTACTTC.

The chain is built from TRBV2 and TRBJ2-2; possible D gene TRBD1, 6 bases. Germline loops: CDR1 SNHLY, CDR2 FYNNEI. The CDR3 is 15 residues long. V was shortened by 3 bases and J by 4 bases, with 12 bases between the two germline ends. The CDR3 loop is CASSDRGISTGELFF. The CDR3 DNA reads TGTGCCAGCAGTGACAGGGGAATAAGCACCGGGGAGCTGTTTTTT.

This clone occurred a few times. The chain is built from TRBV28 and TRBJ1-5; D may be TRBD1 (6 bases). V was shortened by 4 bases and J by 15 bases, with 28 bases between the two germline ends. The germline V gene has CDR1 MDHEN and CDR2 SYDVKM. This CDR3 region has 16 residues. The CDR3 region has the DNA TGTGCCAGCAGTTCCTCACGGGTGGGGGCGTACGACCTGAGGCATTTT. This encodes CASSSSRVGAYDLRHF.

V usage is TRBV6-1 and J usage is TRBJ2-1; D is perhaps TRBD1 (6 bases). The CDR3 runs to 14 residues. V was cut by 7 bases and J by 1 base, with 11 bases left in between. CDR1 MNHNS and CDR2 SASEGT come from the germline V gene. DNA of the CDR3: TGTGCCAGCATTCGGGGACATTCCTACAATGAGCAGTTCTTC. This translates into CASIRGHSYNEQFF.

A remark on this clone: A junction boundary mismatches the germline segment, possibly from a read error. The chain carries TRBV7-6 and TRBJ1-5, with 7 bases identical to TRBD1. Per germline, CDR1 SGHVS and CDR2 FNYEAQ. There are 22 residues in the CDR3. CDR3 sequence: CASSLELEPSRTGLGCNQPQHF. CDR3 in DNA: TGTGCCAGTAGCTTAGAACTCGAGCCAAGTAGGACAGGTCTCGGTTGCAATCAGCCCCAGCATTTT.